This T cell receptor (beta chain) is from a study of blood T cell repertoires in COVID-19. Background on the study: Collection of acute and convalescent COVID-19 samples took place in the United States, Italy and Spain. The analysed material was cDNA or gDNA that came from T cells, B-cell-depleted T cells, or PBMCs.

This clone was observed a single time. The length of the CDR3 is 16 residues. The V and J ends lost 2 bases and 3 bases respectively, with 17 bases between them. Looked up from germline, CDR1 is MGHDK and CDR2 is SYGVNS. TCRdb keeps only in-frame clones here, not all; method: immunoSEQ multiplex PCR. The table has more than 250,000 clones, about nine tenths seen once; the top ten hold less than 11%. The gene calls are TRBV25-1 and TRBJ2-7; possible D gene TRBD2, 6 bases. Sequencing was performed on PBMCs or T cells enriched from blood (not recorded which). This TCR came from a young woman who had recovered from COVID-19. The CDR3: CASSEVPGAGNYEQYF. The CDR3 DNA sequence: TGTGCCAGCAGTGAAGTCCCCGGCGCGGGGAACTACGAGCAGTACTTC.